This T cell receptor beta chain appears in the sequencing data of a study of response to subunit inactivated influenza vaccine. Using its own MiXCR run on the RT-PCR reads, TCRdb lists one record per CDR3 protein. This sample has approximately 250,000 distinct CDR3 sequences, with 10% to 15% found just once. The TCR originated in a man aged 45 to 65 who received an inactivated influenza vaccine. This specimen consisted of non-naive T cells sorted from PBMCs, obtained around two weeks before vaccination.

The CDR3 sequence: CASSLGGAEGNTIYF. In nucleotides, the CDR3 is TGTGCCAGCAGCTTAGGAGGGGCGGAGGGAAACACCATATATTTT. V gene TRBV7-2 combines with J gene TRBJ1-3, with D possibly being TRBD1 (5 bases). Trimming left V 1 base short and J 4 bases short, with 11 bases between. The CDR3 is 15 amino acids. From germline, CDR1 is SGHTA and CDR2 FQGNSA.